A single sample is the source of the 20 T cell receptor beta chains below, sequenced in a study of identical twins. From the 5' RACE reads, TCRdb called clonotypes with MiXCR, one entry per CDR3 protein. The data show approximately 260,000 distinct CDR3 sequences, about 14% seen once. The specimen was memory (CD45RO+) T cells sorted from blood. These receptor sequences come from a woman aged 18-29 years in good health.

In its sample, this clonotype was seen many times. The rearrangement links TRBV7-2 to TRBJ2-3, with TRBD2 matching 7 bases. V was clipped by 5 bases and J by 4 bases; unmatched bases: 12. CDR1 is SGHTA and CDR2 is FQGNSA in the germline V gene. The length of the CDR3 is 16 residues. For the CDR3, the DNA is TGTGCCAGCAGCCCTTCGGGGGGAATATCGGCAGATACGCAGTATTTT. As protein: CASSPSGGISADTQYF.

The sample holds many counts of this clonotype. The chain recombines TRBV10-3 with TRBJ2-1; D is undetermined. The CDR3 has 14 residues. V was pared by 6 bases and J by 2 bases, with 11 bases between. CDR1 is ENHRY, CDR2 SYGVKD, per germline. The CDR3 here is CAIRSPSTYNEQFF. CDR3 nucleotides: TGTGCCATCAGATCTCCTAGTACCTACAATGAGCAGTTCTTC.

The gene calls are TRBV5-6 and TRBJ1-2; D is undetermined. The ends were cut back, 4 bases at V and 3 bases at J, with 10 bases in the middle. CDR3 length: 13 amino acids. Germline V CDR1 and CDR2: SGHDT, YYEEEE. The CDR3: CASSPAADYGYTF. CDR3 nucleotides: TGTGCCAGCAGCCCCGCTGCGGACTATGGCTACACCTTC.

This clonotype was seen only a few times. The rearrangement links TRBV4-3 to TRBJ2-7; possibly TRBD1 or TRBD2 for D (5 bases each). This CDR3 contains 13 residues. Trimming left V 0 bases short and J 6 bases short, with 9 bases between. Germline V gene sequence: CDR1 LGHNA, CDR2 YSLEER. The CDR3: CASSQDSGGEQYF. CDR3 in DNA: TGCGCCAGCAGCCAAGATTCTGGGGGCGAGCAGTACTTC.

The genes are TRBV5-1 and TRBJ2-1; 8 nucleotides line up with TRBD2. CDR1 is SGHRS and CDR2 is YFSETQ in the germline V gene. The CDR3 is 16 amino acids. After removal of 4 bases from V and 1 base from J, the junction contained 7 bases not matched to a gene. CDR3: CASSPIAGRSYNEQFF. The CDR3 coding sequence is TGCGCCAGCAGCCCAATAGCGGGAAGGTCCTACAATGAGCAGTTCTTC.

The chain joins TRBV6-4 to TRBJ2-1; TRBD1 agrees at 7 bases. There are 14 residues in the CDR3. The germline V gene encodes CDR1 MRHNA and CDR2 SNTAGT. After removal of 5 bases from V and 1 base from J, the junction contained 2 bases not matched to a gene. CDR3 residues: CASSQDRSYNEQFF. The CDR3 region has the DNA TGTGCCAGCAGTCAGGACAGGTCCTACAATGAGCAGTTCTTC.

Only a few counts were recorded for this clonotype. The rearrangement links TRBV4-2 to TRBJ2-6; D is perhaps TRBD2 (7 bases). V lost 1 base, J lost 4 bases, and 11 bases lay in between. Germline CDR1 LGHNA, CDR2 YNFKEQ. CDR3 length equals 16 residues. Here the CDR3 reads CASSQGGGEGANVLTF. As DNA, the CDR3 is TGTGCCAGCAGCCAAGGAGGGGGGGAAGGGGCCAACGTCCTGACTTTC.

This clonotype was found a few times. The gene calls are TRBV4-3 and TRBJ2-1; D gene ambiguous. This CDR3 has 15 residues. Trimming took off 0 bases at V and 2 bases at J, with 8 bases between the two ends. CDR1 and CDR2 from the germline V gene are LGHNA and YSLEER. CDR3: CASSQEHRAYNEQFF. The DNA of the CDR3 is TGCGCCAGCAGCCAAGAACACCGGGCCTACAATGAGCAGTTCTTC.

The chain couples TRBV5-1 to TRBJ2-2; D might be TRBD2 (6 bases). CDR1 is SGHRS and CDR2 is YFSETQ in the germline V gene. CDR3 size: 15 residues. V was shortened by 2 bases and J by 0 bases, with 8 bases between the two germline ends. The CDR3 reads CASSFGGTNTGELFF. DNA of the CDR3: TGCGCCAGCAGCTTCGGGGGAACGAACACCGGGGAGCTGTTTTTT. The whole variable domain, remainder taken from reference TRBV5-1 and TRBJ2-2, is KAGVTQTPRYLIKTRGQQVTLSCSPISGHRSVSWYQQTPGQGLQFLFEYFSETQRNKGNFPGRFSGRQFSNSRSEMNVSTLELGDSALYLCASSFGGTNTGELFFGEGSRLTVL.

Only a few counts were recorded for this clonotype. This rearrangement joins TRBV9 to TRBJ2-3; the D call may be TRBD1 or TRBD2 (5 bases each). Trimming took 0 bases from V and 0 from J, leaving 11 bases between them. CDR3 length: 16 amino acids. Germline-derived CDR1 and CDR2 are SGDLS and YYNGEE. Here the CDR3 reads CASSVVGGESTDTQYF. The DNA of the CDR3 is TGTGCCAGCAGCGTAGTTGGGGGAGAAAGCACAGATACGCAGTATTTT.

The chain employs TRBV28 and TRBJ2-4; D remains unclear. Germline CDR1 MDHEN, CDR2 SYDVKM. The V end lost 4 bases, the J end lost 0 bases, and 7 bases lay between the germline ends. This CDR3 has 14 residues. The CDR3 DNA is TGTGCCAGCAGTTCAAACCTAGCCAAAAACATTCAGTACTTC. Its translation is CASSSNLAKNIQYF.

There are a few counts of this clonotype. The chain joins TRBV7-9 to TRBJ2-7, with a tentative D call TRBD1 (5 bases). The CDR3 runs 14 residues. The germline CDR1 and CDR2 sequences are SEHNR and FQNEAQ (reference sequence). V dropped 1 base and J dropped 2 bases, with 9 bases sitting between them. For the CDR3, the DNA is TGTGCCAGCAGCTTAGATGGGGCGACCTACGAGCAGTACTTC. Translating gives CASSLDGATYEQYF.

This rearrangement joins TRBV29-1 to TRBJ2-1, with TRBD1 matching 10 bases. Germline CDR1 SQVTM, CDR2 ANQGSEA. Trimming at V came to 6 bases and at J to 8 bases, leaving 19 bases not matched to a gene. The CDR3 covers 17 residues. This CDR3 is CSVQDLGWDRGLYEQFF. For the CDR3, the DNA is TGCAGCGTACAAGACTTAGGGTGGGACAGGGGTCTCTATGAGCAGTTCTTC.

This clonotype was picked up a small number of times. The chain employs TRBV6-5 and TRBJ2-7; D may be TRBD2 (5 bases). This CDR3 has 16 amino acids. Germline values: CDR1 MNHEY, CDR2 SVGAGI. The V and J ends lost 0 bases and 6 bases respectively, with 18 bases between them. CDR3 in amino acids: CASSYSVHGVSGEQYF. The CDR3 nucleotides read TGTGCCAGCAGTTACTCGGTTCACGGGGTGTCAGGCGAGCAGTACTTC.

This clonotype was counted many times. CDR3 bases: TGTGCCAGCAGTTACGCGACCAGCCCCACCTACGAGCAGTACTTC. Translating gives CASSYATSPTYEQYF. The rearrangement links TRBV6-5 to TRBJ2-7; no firm D call. CDR3 size: 15 residues. Trimming pared 2 bases from V and 2 bases from J, leaving 13 bases between. Germline V gene sequence: CDR1 MNHEY, CDR2 SVGAGI.

This clonotype was counted many times. V usage is TRBV20-1 and J usage is TRBJ1-6; D unclear. CDR3 length: 14 residues. V was trimmed by 5 bases and J by 8 bases, leaving 16 bases between them. Germline lookup yields CDR1 DFQATT and CDR2 SNEGSKA (reference sequence). The CDR3 loop reads CSAVPDRWDSPLHF. In DNA form, the CDR3 reads TGCAGTGCTGTTCCGGACCGGTGGGATTCACCCCTCCACTTT.

The chain uses TRBV10-2 and TRBJ2-7, with D unclear. The CDR3 loop spans 12 amino acids. The V gene's germline CDR1 is WSHSY and CDR2 SAAADI. The ends were cut back, 6 bases at V and 5 bases at J, with 11 bases in the middle. The CDR3, as DNA: TGCGCCAGCAGGTCGGGTACGGACGAGCAGTACTTC. As protein: CASRSGTDEQYF.

This clonotype came up a few times. The chain employs TRBV20-1 and TRBJ2-1; D uncertain. The germline gives CDR1 DFQATT, CDR2 SNEGSKA (reference sequence). Trimming took 8 bases from V and 3 from J, leaving 8 bases between them. The CDR3 totals 11 residues. CDR3 in DNA: TGCAGTTCCCTAGTCTACAATGAGCAGTTCTTC. It specifies CSSLVYNEQFF.

V is TRBV19 and J is TRBJ2-3; 10 bases match TRBD1. The CDR3 consists of 14 residues. Germline CDR1 reads LNHDA; CDR2 reads SQIVND (reference sequence). The V gene end was trimmed by 10 bases and the J gene end by 2 bases; junction bases not matched to a gene: 6. CDR3 nucleotides: TGTGCCACCGGGACAGGGGAGTTCACAGATACGCAGTATTTT. Translated: CATGTGEFTDTQYF.

In its sample, this clonotype was seen once. This chain links TRBV5-1 with TRBJ2-2, with D perhaps matching TRBD1 (6 bases). Deletions cut 7 bases from V and 5 bases from J, with 21 bases between. The CDR3 has 16 residues. Germline V gives CDR1 SGHRS, CDR2 YFSETQ. The CDR3 loop is CASALGQGSGTGELFF. The CDR3 bases are TGCGCCAGCGCCTTGGGCCAGGGGTCCGGGACCGGGGAGCTGTTTTTT.